This TCR beta chain originates from a study of blood T cells in healthy people across ages. Healthy Russian Caucasian donors spanned ages roughly 6 to 100 years. Each donor had 8.5 to 10 milliliters of peripheral blood drawn. A second PCR, run for about 7 to 11 cycles, used a sample-barcoded 5' primer plus a J-beta primer mix. TCRdb processed the 5' RACE reads anew with MiXCR; each CDR3 protein has one entry. The table includes roughly 500,000 distinct CDR3 sequences, 25% to 30% detected once. The origin of this receptor is a woman in her 70s in good health. The sequenced sample consisted of blood.

In DNA form, the CDR3 reads TGCAGTGCTAGTAGGGGCAGCCCCCTTCTCAATGAGCAGTTCTTC. Residues: CSASRGSPLLNEQFF. This chain uses TRBV20-1 with TRBJ2-1; D may be TRBD1 (5 bases). This CDR3 contains 15 residues. CDR1 and CDR2 (germline): DFQATT, SNEGSKA (reference sequence). The V end lost 3 bases, the J end lost 6 bases, and 18 bases lay between the germline ends.